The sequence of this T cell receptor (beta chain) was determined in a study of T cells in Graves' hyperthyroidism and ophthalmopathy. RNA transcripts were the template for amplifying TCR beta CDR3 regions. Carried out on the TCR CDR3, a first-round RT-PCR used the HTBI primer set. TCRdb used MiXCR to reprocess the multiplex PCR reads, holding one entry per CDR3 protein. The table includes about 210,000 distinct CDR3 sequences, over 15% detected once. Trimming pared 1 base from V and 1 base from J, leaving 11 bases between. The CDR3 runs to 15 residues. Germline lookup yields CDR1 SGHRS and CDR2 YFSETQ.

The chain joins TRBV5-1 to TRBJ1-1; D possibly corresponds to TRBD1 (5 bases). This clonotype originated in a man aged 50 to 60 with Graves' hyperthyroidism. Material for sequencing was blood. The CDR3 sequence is CASSLIYRRNTEAFF. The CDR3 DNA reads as TGCGCCAGCAGCTTGATCTACAGGAGGAACACTGAAGCTTTCTTT.